A selection of T cell receptor beta chains follows, all from one sample in a study of blood T cell repertoires in COVID-19. Produced via immunoSEQ multiplex PCR; TCRdb's table is partial and in-frame only. The sample records more than 65,000 clones, around 76% being singletons. The source material was peripheral blood. These receptors all stem from an elderly woman with active or convalescent COVID-19. Each CDR3 is given with its conserved first and last residue. D genes are given only for firm matches. Expanded clones are given a class, and other clones once, few, many or no size at all.

D gene,clone size,V gene,CDR3 length,J gene,CDR3 DNA,CDR3 protein
TRBD1,-,TRBV5-1,16,TRBJ2-6,TGCGCCAGCAACACAGGGGAAACCTCTGGGGCCAACGTCCTGACTTTC,CASNTGETSGANVLTF
TRBD1,-,TRBV2,14,TRBJ2-7,TGTGCCAGCACCATACAGGGGGCGAGGGACGAGCAGTACTTC,CASTIQGARDEQYF
-,once,TRBV6-5,15,TRBJ2-3,TGTGCCAGCAGTTACTCGAGTCAGGGGCCAGATACGCAGTATTTT,CASSYSSQGPDTQYF
-,-,TRBV28,14,TRBJ1-4,TGTGCATGCCAGACGGACAGTGGGGATGAAAAACTGTTTTTT,CACQTDSGDEKLFF
TRBD1,-,TRBV5-6,14,TRBJ1-2,TGTGCCAGCAGCTTTGATTGGACAGGGGATGGCTACACCTTC,CASSFDWTGDGYTF
-,-,TRBV27,14,TRBJ2-7,TGTGCCAGCAGTTTAGCGGGACCAGCCTACGAGCAGTACTTC,CASSLAGPAYEQYF
TRBD2,-,TRBV29-1,15,TRBJ2-1,TGCAGCGTTGAAGAGGGCGGGGGGGCGAACAATGAGCAGTTCTTC,CSVEEGGGANNEQFF
TRBD1,-,TRBV28,13,TRBJ1-5,TGTGCCAGCAGCGGGACAGTAAATCAGCCCCAGCATTTT,CASSGTVNQPQHF
-,-,TRBV2,14,TRBJ1-1,TGTGCCAGCAGTGAAGAGGCCAGGCAGGTCTCGGCTTTCTTT,CASSEEARQVSAFF
TRBD1,-,TRBV7-2,14,TRBJ2-5,TGTGCCAGCAGCAAGAGACAGGGTGAGGAGACCCAGTACTTC,CASSKRQGEETQYF
-,-,TRBV12-5,13,TRBJ2-3,TGTGCTAGTGGTTCCCTCGGCGGCAATACGCAGTATTTT,CASGSLGGNTQYF
TRBD1,once,TRBV19,14,TRBJ1-1,TGTGCCAGTAGACGGGACAGGGGGATCTCTGAAGCTTTCTTT,CASRRDRGISEAFF
TRBD1,-,TRBV27,17,TRBJ1-6,TGTGCCAGCAGACCGGATACAGGGGGTATTTATAATTCACCCCTCCACTTT,CASRPDTGGIYNSPLHF
-,many,TRBV6-5,14,TRBJ2-7,TGTGCCAGCAGTTATGGTGCCTACTCCTACGAGCAGTACTTC,CASSYGAYSYEQYF
-,-,TRBV5-6,16,TRBJ1-6,TGTGCCAGCAGCTTGGAAGGTGGACGGAGGAATTCACCCCTCCACTTT,CASSLEGGRRNSPLHF
TRBD2,-,TRBV7-8,15,TRBJ2-1,TGTGCCAGCAGCTTAGTAGCAGCGGGGGAAAATGAGCAGTTCTTC,CASSLVAAGENEQFF
-,-,TRBV5-8,17,TRBJ2-2,TGTGCCAGCAGCTTGCGAATGGACAGCGCGAACACCGGGGAGCTGTTTTTT,CASSLRMDSANTGELFF
-,-,TRBV6-6,15,TRBJ1-5,TGTGCCAGCAGTTATATGACAGGAGACAATCAGCCCCAGCATTTT,CASSYMTGDNQPQHF
TRBD1,-,TRBV4-1,14,TRBJ2-7,TGCGCCAGCAGCCATATACAGGGGGCCTACGAGCAGTACTTC,CASSHIQGAYEQYF
TRBD1,-,TRBV7-2,16,TRBJ2-3,TGTGCCAGCAGCTTAGCCGGGACAGGGGGCGACGATACGCAGTATTTT,CASSLAGTGGDDTQYF
TRBD2,-,TRBV10-3,17,TRBJ2-2,TGTGCCATCAGCCGAGGACTAGCGGGGGAATCCACCGGGGAGCTGTTTTTT,CAISRGLAGESTGELFF
TRBD1,-,TRBV19,14,TRBJ2-3,TGTGCCAGTAGTATCGCCGGACAGGGCGATACGCAGTATTTT,CASSIAGQGDTQYF
-,-,TRBV27,16,TRBJ1-1,TGTGCCAGCAGTGATCTAAGAGGGGGTGGGAACACTGAAGCTTTCTTT,CASSDLRGGGNTEAFF
-,-,TRBV2,14,TRBJ1-1,TGTGCCAGCCGGGGGGATAGGGTTTGGACTGAAGCTTTCTTT,CASRGDRVWTEAFF
-,-,TRBV11-2,13,TRBJ1-5,TGTGCCAGCAGCTCCCGACTCAATCAGCCCCAGCATTTT,CASSSRLNQPQHF
-,-,TRBV5-1,15,TRBJ1-6,TGCGCCAGCAGCTTGCTGCAGAATCAAAATTCACCCCTCCACTTT,CASSLLQNQNSPLHF
-,few,TRBV12-3/TRBV12-4,13,TRBJ1-2,TGTGCCAGCAGCCCTCGGGAGCTTTATGGCTACACCTTC,CASSPRELYGYTF
TRBD1,once,TRBV30,15,TRBJ2-3,TGTGCCTGGTCCAAAGGGGGCGGAAGCACAGATACGCAGTATTTT,CAWSKGGGSTDTQYF
TRBD2,-,TRBV25-1,17,TRBJ2-7,TGTGCCAGCAGGAAGACAAGGACTAGCATCGGGTTCTACGAGCAGTACTTC,CASRKTRTSIGFYEQYF
TRBD1,-,TRBV10-1,14,TRBJ1-1,TGCGCCAGCAGCCCGGACAGGGGAGGTACTGAAGCTTTCTTT,CASSPDRGGTEAFF
TRBD1,-,TRBV6-5,15,TRBJ1-3,TGTGCCAGCAGTACGGACAGGGACCCCGGAAACACCATATATTTT,CASSTDRDPGNTIYF
TRBD1,-,TRBV19,15,TRBJ2-2,TGTGCCAGTAGTATAGCCGGGACAGGGGTCGGGGAGCTGTTTTTT,CASSIAGTGVGELFF
-,few,TRBV19,13,TRBJ2-4,TGTGCCAGTAGTATAGGACAAGAAAACATTCAGTACTTC,CASSIGQENIQYF
-,-,TRBV24-1,12,TRBJ2-3,TGTGCCACCAGTGCCTGGGGCGACAAGCAGTATTTT,CATSAWGDKQYF
-,few,TRBV27,13,TRBJ1-1,TGTGCCAGCAGTTTCGACAGGAACACTGAAGCTTTCTTT,CASSFDRNTEAFF
-,-,TRBV7-2,14,TRBJ1-1,TGTGCCAGCAGCTTAGATCCTTTGAACACTGAAGCTTTCTTT,CASSLDPLNTEAFF
TRBD1,-,TRBV19,15,TRBJ1-2,TGTGCCAGTAGCGAGACAGGGGTTGAAGACTATGGCTACACCTTC,CASSETGVEDYGYTF
-,-,TRBV10-3,13,TRBJ1-4,TGTGCCATCAGCGAATACAGGAATGAAAAACTGTTTTTT,CAISEYRNEKLFF
-,-,TRBV19,17,TRBJ1-4,TGTGCCAGTAGTATTACAGGCGGACAGTCCCCTTATGAAAAACTGTTTTTT,CASSITGGQSPYEKLFF
-,-,TRBV6-5,13,TRBJ1-6,TGTGCCAGCAGTTTCAGGGGTAATTCACCCCTCCACTTT,CASSFRGNSPLHF
TRBD2,-,TRBV7-6,18,TRBJ2-1,TGTGCCAGCAGCTTAGCCGCCTCTGGGCGGGGGGGCCGCAATGAGCAGTTCTTC,CASSLAASGRGGRNEQFF
TRBD1,-,TRBV28,16,TRBJ1-4,TGTGCCAGCAGTTTCCCCAGGGACAGGGTTAATGAAAAACTGTTTTTT,CASSFPRDRVNEKLFF
-,few,TRBV11-2,11,TRBJ2-2,TGTGCCAGCAGCTTTCTCGGGGAGCTGTTTTTT,CASSFLGELFF
-,-,TRBV14,13,TRBJ2-1,TGTGCCAGCAGCCGGGACTTCTACAATGAGCAGTTCTTC,CASSRDFYNEQFF
-,-,TRBV5-1,15,TRBJ2-7,TGCGCCAGCAGCTTTCAGGGGTCAGGAACTTACGAGCAGTACTTC,CASSFQGSGTYEQYF
TRBD1,-,TRBV11-2,17,TRBJ1-2,TGTGCCAGCAGCTTAGATTCCGGACAGGGGGTCCTCTATGGCTACACCTTC,CASSLDSGQGVLYGYTF